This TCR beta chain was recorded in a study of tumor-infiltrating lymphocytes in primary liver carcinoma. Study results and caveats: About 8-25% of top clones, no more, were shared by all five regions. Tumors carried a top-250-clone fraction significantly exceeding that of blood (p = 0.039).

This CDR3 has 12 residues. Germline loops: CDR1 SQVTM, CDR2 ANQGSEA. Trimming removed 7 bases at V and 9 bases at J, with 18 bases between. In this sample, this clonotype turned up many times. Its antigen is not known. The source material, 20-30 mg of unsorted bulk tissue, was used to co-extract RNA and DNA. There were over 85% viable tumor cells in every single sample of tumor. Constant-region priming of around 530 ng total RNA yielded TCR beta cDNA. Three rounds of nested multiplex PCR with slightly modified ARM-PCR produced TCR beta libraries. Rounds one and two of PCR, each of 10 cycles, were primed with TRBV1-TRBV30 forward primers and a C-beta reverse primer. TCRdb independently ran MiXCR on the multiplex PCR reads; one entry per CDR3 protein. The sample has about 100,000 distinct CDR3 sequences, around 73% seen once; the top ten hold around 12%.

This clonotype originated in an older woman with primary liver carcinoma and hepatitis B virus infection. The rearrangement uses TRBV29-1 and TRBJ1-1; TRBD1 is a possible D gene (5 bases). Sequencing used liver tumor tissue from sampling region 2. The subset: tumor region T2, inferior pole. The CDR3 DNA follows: TGCAGCGCCCTTCCTCCAGGGCAGAAAGCTTTCTTT. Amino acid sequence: CSALPPGQKAFF.